This TCR beta chain was retrieved from a study of OX40 agonist ivuxolimab in advanced cancers. About the study: Patients treated during dose escalation were battling hepatocellular carcinoma, melanoma, renal cell or head and neck cancer.

Study-level points and caveats: Part of the nonresponder group also had normalized T-cell clonal expansion that was low.

For this clone: Its antigen is unidentified.

Repertoires were generated with immunoSEQ multiplex PCR, while TCRdb's copy carries only in-frame clones and drops some. The sample lists around 57,000 clones; more than 65% were seen once. CDR1 and CDR2 from the germline V gene are GTSNPN and SVGIG (reference sequence). Trimming removed 1 base from V and 2 bases from J; junction bases left unmatched: 17. The CDR3 extends over 22 amino acids. The chain links TRBV30 to TRBJ2-1; 16 bases agree with TRBD2. This clonotype originated in an adult with an advanced solid tumor such as melanoma, head and neck, liver or kidney cancer. The sample here was CD4+ or CD8+ T cells sorted from blood, taken in a trial of the OX40 agonist ivuxolimab. CDR3 nucleotides: TGTGCCTGGAGTGGAACTAAGTCGCGGCAGGGGACTAGCGGGAGGGCCTACAATGAGCAGTTCTTC. Protein product: CAWSGTKSRQGTSGRAYNEQFF.